These T cell receptor beta chains were read from a single sample in a study of cytomegalovirus exposure and HLA in healthy donors. Assay used: immunoSEQ multiplex PCR; TCRdb lists only in-frame clones, some missing. The data hold some 110,000 clones, with over 70% observed a single time. The sample taken for sequencing was PBMCs. The receptors originated from a female donor in good health and CMV-seronegative. The CDR3 runs from the conserved cysteine through the conserved F or W. The order of the fields is clone size, V gene, J gene, D gene, CDR3 protein, CDR3 DNA. D genes are given only for firm matches. Clone size is not always given. Where it is, it says once, few, many or a class for expanded clones.

clone_size: NA; v_call: TRBV7-9; j_call: TRBJ2-3; d_call: TRBD2; cdr3_aa: CASSSLNGLASTDTQYF; cdr3_nt: TGTGCCAGCAGCAGCCTGAACGGACTAGCCTCTACGGATACGCAGTATTTT
clone_size: once; v_call: TRBV30; j_call: TRBJ1-2; d_call: TRBD1; cdr3_aa: CAWRKTGVDGYTF; cdr3_nt: TGTGCCTGGAGAAAGACAGGGGTGGATGGCTACACCTTC
clone_size: NA; v_call: TRBV5-1; j_call: TRBJ2-2; d_call: NA; cdr3_aa: CASSLEGANGELFF; cdr3_nt: TGCGCCAGCAGCTTGGAAGGGGCAAACGGGGAGCTGTTTTTT
clone_size: NA; v_call: TRBV19; j_call: TRBJ1-1; d_call: NA; cdr3_aa: CASTYGRSTEAFF; cdr3_nt: TGTGCCAGTACATATGGAAGGAGCACTGAAGCTTTCTTT
clone_size: NA; v_call: TRBV6-1; j_call: TRBJ1-1; d_call: NA; cdr3_aa: CASSEARGGEAFF; cdr3_nt: TGTGCCAGCAGTGAAGCGCGCGGAGGGGAAGCTTTCTTT
clone_size: NA; v_call: TRBV28; j_call: TRBJ2-7; d_call: TRBD1; cdr3_aa: CASSLRQGASEQYF; cdr3_nt: TGTGCCAGCAGTTTAAGGCAGGGGGCCTCCGAGCAGTACTTC
clone_size: few; v_call: TRBV7-9; j_call: TRBJ2-1; d_call: NA; cdr3_aa: CASSLGRNEQFF; cdr3_nt: TGTGCCAGCAGCTTAGGTAGAAATGAGCAGTTCTTC
clone_size: NA; v_call: TRBV7-2; j_call: TRBJ2-7; d_call: NA; cdr3_aa: CASSPNGRAGDEQYF; cdr3_nt: TGTGCCAGCAGCCCTAATGGAAGGGCCGGGGATGAGCAGTACTTC
clone_size: NA; v_call: TRBV5-1; j_call: TRBJ2-2; d_call: TRBD2; cdr3_aa: CASSPLAGGRTGELFF; cdr3_nt: TGCGCCAGCAGCCCCCTAGCGGGAGGGCGAACCGGGGAGCTGTTTTTT
clone_size: NA; v_call: TRBV28; j_call: TRBJ2-1; d_call: TRBD2; cdr3_aa: CASSQGTTYNEQFF; cdr3_nt: TGTGCCAGCAGCCAAGGGACTACCTACAATGAGCAGTTCTTC
clone_size: NA; v_call: TRBV18; j_call: TRBJ2-1; d_call: TRBD2; cdr3_aa: CASSPLLLAEYNEQFF; cdr3_nt: TGTGCCAGCTCACCACTATTACTAGCGGAATACAATGAGCAGTTCTTC
clone_size: NA; v_call: TRBV21-1; j_call: TRBJ2-7; d_call: NA; cdr3_aa: CASSAFPGGVPYEQYF; cdr3_nt: TGTGCCAGCAGCGCCTTCCCAGGCGGGGTGCCCTACGAGCAGTACTTC
clone_size: once; v_call: TRBV19; j_call: TRBJ2-1; d_call: NA; cdr3_aa: CASRDSPSYNEQFF; cdr3_nt: TGTGCCAGCCGAGACAGTCCCTCCTACAATGAGCAGTTCTTC
clone_size: NA; v_call: TRBV4-1; j_call: TRBJ1-5; d_call: NA; cdr3_aa: CASRLVDGFLEPQHF; cdr3_nt: TGCGCCAGCAGACTCGTTGATGGGTTCCTAGAGCCCCAGCATTTT
clone_size: NA; v_call: TRBV5-1; j_call: TRBJ1-2; d_call: TRBD1; cdr3_aa: CASSTGQGVVWYGYTF; cdr3_nt: TGCGCCAGCAGCACCGGACAGGGAGTGGTGTGGTATGGCTACACCTTC
clone_size: NA; v_call: TRBV4-1; j_call: TRBJ2-4; d_call: TRBD2; cdr3_aa: CASSQDPRAGGIQYF; cdr3_nt: TGCGCCAGCAGCCAAGACCCCAGGGCGGGAGGCATTCAGTACTTC
clone_size: few; v_call: TRBV2; j_call: TRBJ2-7; d_call: TRBD2; cdr3_aa: CASREGLAEPYEQYF; cdr3_nt: TGTGCCAGCAGGGAAGGCCTAGCGGAGCCCTACGAGCAGTACTTC
clone_size: NA; v_call: TRBV28; j_call: TRBJ1-2; d_call: NA; cdr3_aa: CASSLSGIGYTF; cdr3_nt: TGTGCCAGCAGTTTGTCAGGGATTGGCTACACCTTC
clone_size: NA; v_call: TRBV5-5; j_call: TRBJ1-3; d_call: NA; cdr3_aa: CASSLDPGVSSGNTIYF; cdr3_nt: TGTGCCAGCAGCTTGGACCCAGGGGTTAGCTCTGGAAACACCATATATTTT
clone_size: NA; v_call: TRBV10-2; j_call: TRBJ1-1; d_call: NA; cdr3_aa: CAIRGEANTEAFF; cdr3_nt: TGCGCCATCCGCGGGGAGGCGAACACTGAAGCTTTCTTT
clone_size: NA; v_call: TRBV11-3; j_call: TRBJ2-6; d_call: NA; cdr3_aa: CASSTTLRGRESGANVLTF; cdr3_nt: TGTGCCAGCAGCACCACTCTGCGGGGCCGGGAGTCTGGGGCCAACGTCCTGACTTTC
clone_size: once; v_call: TRBV15; j_call: TRBJ2-1; d_call: NA; cdr3_aa: CATSRDFQGEQFF; cdr3_nt: TGTGCCACCAGCAGAGATTTTCAGGGTGAGCAGTTCTTC
clone_size: NA; v_call: TRBV19; j_call: TRBJ1-2; d_call: NA; cdr3_aa: CASSIRGSRPTGLANYGYTF; cdr3_nt: TGTGCCAGTAGTATAAGAGGGAGCAGACCGACAGGATTAGCTAACTATGGCTACACCTTC
clone_size: few; v_call: TRBV30; j_call: TRBJ1-2; d_call: TRBD1; cdr3_aa: CAWAPLGGGGYTF; cdr3_nt: TGTGCCTGGGCTCCCTTAGGGGGCGGTGGCTACACCTTC
clone_size: NA; v_call: TRBV7-9; j_call: TRBJ2-5; d_call: NA; cdr3_aa: CASSLSGSPEWEQYF; cdr3_nt: TGTGCCAGCAGCTTATCCGGCTCCCCAGAATGGGAGCAGTACTTC
clone_size: few; v_call: TRBV30; j_call: TRBJ2-1; d_call: TRBD1; cdr3_aa: CAWTDRGTYNEQFF; cdr3_nt: TGTGCCTGGACGGACAGGGGAACCTACAATGAGCAGTTCTTC
clone_size: few; v_call: TRBV4-1; j_call: TRBJ2-5; d_call: TRBD1; cdr3_aa: CASSQAGQGERETQYF; cdr3_nt: TGCGCCAGCAGCCAAGCTGGACAGGGGGAAAGGGAGACCCAGTACTTC
clone_size: NA; v_call: TRBV10-3; j_call: TRBJ1-2; d_call: TRBD1; cdr3_aa: CAISESPTQGAKGYGYTF; cdr3_nt: TGTGCCATCAGTGAATCACCAACCCAGGGGGCCAAGGGGTATGGCTACACCTTC
clone_size: NA; v_call: TRBV29-1; j_call: TRBJ2-1; d_call: TRBD1; cdr3_aa: CSGGQGADWSPFF; cdr3_nt: TGCAGCGGGGGACAGGGAGCTGACTGGTCCCCGTTCTTC
clone_size: NA; v_call: TRBV15; j_call: TRBJ1-2; d_call: TRBD1; cdr3_aa: CATSRDHRDRGRLDGYTF; cdr3_nt: TGTGCCACCAGCAGAGATCACCGAGACAGGGGGCGTTTGGACGGCTACACCTTC
clone_size: NA; v_call: TRBV11-2; j_call: TRBJ1-1; d_call: NA; cdr3_aa: CASSLQGRTEAFF; cdr3_nt: TGTGCCAGCAGTCTCCAGGGTAGGACTGAAGCTTTCTTT
clone_size: NA; v_call: TRBV11-3; j_call: TRBJ2-1; d_call: NA; cdr3_aa: CASSSLRSGPQNEQFF; cdr3_nt: TGTGCCAGCAGCTCACTTCGGAGCGGGCCTCAGAATGAGCAGTTCTTC
clone_size: NA; v_call: TRBV7-3; j_call: TRBJ2-7; d_call: TRBD1; cdr3_aa: CASSLTTGGREQYF; cdr3_nt: TGTGCCAGCAGCTTAACGACAGGGGGTCGGGAGCAGTACTTC
clone_size: NA; v_call: TRBV30; j_call: TRBJ1-2; d_call: NA; cdr3_aa: CAWSVAQGYGYTF; cdr3_nt: TGTGCCTGGAGTGTAGCCCAGGGCTATGGCTACACCTTC
clone_size: NA; v_call: TRBV27; j_call: TRBJ2-7; d_call: TRBD1; cdr3_aa: CASSPGTGGYEQYF; cdr3_nt: TGTGCCAGCAGTCCTGGGACAGGGGGCTACGAGCAGTACTTC
clone_size: few; v_call: TRBV27; j_call: TRBJ1-2; d_call: TRBD1; cdr3_aa: CASSSHPDRDGSDGYTF; cdr3_nt: TGTGCCAGCAGTTCCCATCCGGACAGGGACGGATCGGATGGCTACACCTTC
clone_size: NA; v_call: TRBV9; j_call: TRBJ1-2; d_call: NA; cdr3_aa: CASSVAGGVDGYTF; cdr3_nt: TGTGCCAGCAGCGTAGCGGGAGGAGTCGATGGCTACACCTTC